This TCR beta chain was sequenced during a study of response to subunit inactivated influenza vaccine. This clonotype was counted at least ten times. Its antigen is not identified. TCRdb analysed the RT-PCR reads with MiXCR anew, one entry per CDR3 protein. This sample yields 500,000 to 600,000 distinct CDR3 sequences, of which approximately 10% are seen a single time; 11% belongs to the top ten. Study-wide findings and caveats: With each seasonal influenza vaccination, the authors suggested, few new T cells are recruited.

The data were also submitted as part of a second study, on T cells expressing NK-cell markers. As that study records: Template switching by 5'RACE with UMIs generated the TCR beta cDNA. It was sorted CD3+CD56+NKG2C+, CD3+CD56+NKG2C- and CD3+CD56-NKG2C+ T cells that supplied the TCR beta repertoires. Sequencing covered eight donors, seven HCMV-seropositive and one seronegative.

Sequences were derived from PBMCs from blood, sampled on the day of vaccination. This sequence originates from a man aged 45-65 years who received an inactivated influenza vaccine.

The DNA of the CDR3 is TGTGCCACCAGCAGAGCTCAGGGTAGCACAGATACGCAGTATTTT. This translates into CATSRAQGSTDTQYF. The chain joins TRBV15 to TRBJ2-3; perhaps TRBD1 as D (5 bases). The germline CDR1 and CDR2 sequences are LNHNV and YYDKDF (reference sequence). This CDR3 comprises 15 residues. Trimming pared 1 base from V and 0 bases from J, leaving 8 bases between.